This T cell receptor (beta chain) was identified in a study of T cell responses to AZD1222 COVID-19 vaccine. V was cut by 0 bases and J by 0 bases, with 12 bases left in between. The CDR3 is made up of 16 amino acids. Per germline, CDR1 MGHRA and CDR2 YSYEKL. Points on this clone: As yet, its antigen is unknown.

Assay used: immunoSEQ multiplex PCR; TCRdb lists only in-frame clones, some missing. The sample lists about 130,000 clones, roughly 88% seen once, with around a sixth in the top ten. Study-wide findings and caveats: Spike-spanning, vaccine-associated CD4 TCRs were dominant at 160-218 and 743-854.

The rearrangement joins TRBV4-1 to TRBJ2-7; no clear D gene. The source material was peripheral blood, sampled on day 0 of MenACWY control vaccination. This sequence was found in an adult in good health. This chain's CDR3 is CASSQDSAVASYEQYF. The CDR3 nucleotides read TGCGCCAGCAGCCAAGATTCGGCGGTTGCCTCCTACGAGCAGTACTTC.